This TCR beta chain was documented in a study of blood T cells in healthy people across ages. Through a sample-barcoded 5' primer and a J-beta primer mix, a second PCR was run for about 6 to 12 cycles. TCRdb reanalysed the 5' RACE reads using MiXCR and keeps one entry per CDR3 protein. The table lists 600,000 to 650,000 distinct CDR3 sequences, roughly 58% of them singletons, with around 37% in the top ten. V was cut by 0 bases and J by 8 bases, with 28 bases left in between. This CDR3 is 20 amino acids long. The germline gives CDR1 MNHEY, CDR2 SMNVEV (reference sequence). This chain connects TRBV27 to TRBJ1-4; D may be TRBD1 (6 bases). Input material: blood. This sequence originates from a man aged 55 to 70 in good health. The CDR3 DNA follows: TGTGCCAGCAGTTTATCGCGGGCGGGGGCGCGGGCCCTTTCCGAGGAAAAACTGTTTTTT. Encoded protein: CASSLSRAGARALSEEKLFF.